This TCR beta chain emerged from a study of T cell responses to AZD1222 COVID-19 vaccine. Here immunoSEQ multiplex PCR was the method, and the copy in TCRdb shows in-frame clones only, minus some. This sample has about 97,000 clones, with 70% to 90% found just once. Germline lookup yields CDR1 SGHAT and CDR2 FQNNGV. V was trimmed by 1 base and J by 0 bases, leaving 12 bases between them. The CDR3 has 16 residues. The chain has TRBV11-2 and TRBJ2-5; D remains unclear. The sequencing here drew on peripheral blood, taken on day 0 of AZD1222 vaccination. The sequence was collected from an adult in good health. This CDR3 is CASSLGRLKHQETQYF. CDR3 coding DNA: TGTGCCAGCAGCTTAGGAAGGCTTAAACACCAAGAGACCCAGTACTTC. The entire variable domain, with the rest obtained from reference TRBV11-2 and TRBJ2-5, is as follows: EAGVAQSPRYKIIEKRQSVAFWCNPISGHATLYWYQQILGQGPKLLIQFQNNGVVDDSQLPKDRFSAERLKGVDSTLKIQPAKLEDSAVYLCASSLGRLKHQETQYFGPGTRLLVL.